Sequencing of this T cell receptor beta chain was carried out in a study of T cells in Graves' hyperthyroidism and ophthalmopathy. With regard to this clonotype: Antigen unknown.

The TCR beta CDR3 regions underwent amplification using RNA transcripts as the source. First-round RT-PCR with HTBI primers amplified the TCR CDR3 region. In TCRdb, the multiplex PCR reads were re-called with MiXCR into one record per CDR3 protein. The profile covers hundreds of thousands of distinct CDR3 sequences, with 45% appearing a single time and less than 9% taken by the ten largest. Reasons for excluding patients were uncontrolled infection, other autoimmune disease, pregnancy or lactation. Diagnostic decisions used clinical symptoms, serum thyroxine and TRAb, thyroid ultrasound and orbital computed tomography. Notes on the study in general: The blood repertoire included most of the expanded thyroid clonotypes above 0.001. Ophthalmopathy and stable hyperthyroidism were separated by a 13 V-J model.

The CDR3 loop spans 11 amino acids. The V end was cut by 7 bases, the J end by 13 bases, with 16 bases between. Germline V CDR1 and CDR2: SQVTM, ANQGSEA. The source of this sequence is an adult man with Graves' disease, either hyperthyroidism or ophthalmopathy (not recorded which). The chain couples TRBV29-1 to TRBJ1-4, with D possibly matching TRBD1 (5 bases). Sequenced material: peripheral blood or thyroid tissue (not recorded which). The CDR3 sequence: CSAKGRWGLFF. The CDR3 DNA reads TGCAGCGCGAAGGGGCGATGGGGACTGTTTTTT.